This entry lists 27 T cell receptor beta chains sequenced from one sample in a study of T-cell memory formation after mild COVID-19. TCRdb recomputed calls from the 5' RACE reads with MiXCR, one row per CDR3 protein. The sample contains approximately 250,000 distinct CDR3 sequences, over 15% of which appear only once. What was sequenced was PBMCs or a T cell subset sorted from them (not recorded which). The receptors come from a man younger than 30 who had mild COVID-19 (a few samples of this study predate the infection). Cell type and time point are not known.

This clonotype has just a few counts. V is TRBV4-1 and J is TRBJ2-7, with D hard to call. The ends were cut back, 0 bases at V and 7 bases at J, with 7 bases in the middle. Per the germline V gene, CDR1 is MGHRA and CDR2 is YSYEKL. CDR3 length: 12 amino acids. CDR3 DNA: TGCGCCAGCAGCCAAGAGCCCGGGGAGCAGTACTTC. Translating gives CASSQEPGEQYF.

The chain has TRBV6-2 or TRBV6-3 and TRBJ1-1, with 7 nucleotides matching TRBD1. V dropped 6 bases and J dropped 4; count of bases not matched to a gene: 8. The CDR3 covers 14 residues. Per the germline V gene, CDR1 is MNHEY and CDR2 is SVGEGT. CDR3 nucleotides: TGTGCCAGCAGACCGACAGGGTCGGTCACTGAAGCTTTCTTT. As protein: CASRPTGSVTEAFF.

This clonotype was counted between two and nine times. The chain has TRBV7-2 and TRBJ1-4; D is undetermined. CDR3 size: 13 residues. Germline V gives CDR1 SGHTA, CDR2 FQGNSA. The V gene lost 4 bases and the J gene lost 8 bases, with 11 bases spanning the gap. CDR3 amino acids: CASSWATGEKLFF. CDR3 DNA sequence: TGTGCCAGCAGCTGGGCCACCGGAGAAAAACTGTTTTTT.

This sequence joins TRBV12-5 and TRBJ2-5; D is ambiguous. Per germline, CDR1 LGHNT and CDR2 FRNRAP. V lost 7 bases, J lost 5 bases, and 14 bases lay in between. The CDR3 contains 13 residues. The chain's CDR3 is CASALGPAETQYF. CDR3 in DNA: TGTGCTAGTGCCCTAGGGCCAGCGGAGACCCAGTACTTC.

This clonotype was picked up a small number of times. V gene TRBV6-6 combines with J gene TRBJ1-2; D gene unclear. Per germline, CDR1 MNHNY and CDR2 SVGAGI (reference sequence). V lost 0 bases to trimming and J lost 3 bases, with 11 bases between them. The CDR3 covers 15 residues. The CDR3 bases are TGTGCCAGCAGTTACTCGAGGACGGAAGACTATGGCTACACCTTC. Translation gives CASSYSRTEDYGYTF.

This clonotype has a handful of counts. CDR3 loop: CASSLSQGYEQYF. CDR3 DNA sequence: TGTGCCAGCAGCTTAAGTCAGGGTTACGAGCAGTACTTC. V usage is TRBV7-2 and J usage is TRBJ2-7, with a weak D call TRBD1 (5 bases). Germline V gives CDR1 SGHTA, CDR2 FQGNSA. CDR3 length: 13 amino acids. With 2 bases removed from V and 4 bases from J, the gap between germline ends came to 9 bases.

This clonotype was observed a few times. The rearrangement links TRBV11-2 to TRBJ2-5; unclear D gene. Trimming left V 2 bases short and J 9 bases short, with 13 bases between. The CDR3 length is 13 residues. Germline loops: CDR1 SGHAT, CDR2 FQNNGV. The CDR3 protein is CASSLNAPLAQYF. As DNA, the CDR3 is TGTGCCAGCAGCTTAAATGCCCCCCTGGCCCAGTACTTC.

This chain connects TRBV4-2 to TRBJ2-5; D is uncertain. V was trimmed by 0 bases and J by 4 bases, leaving 6 bases between them. Germline values: CDR1 LGHNA, CDR2 YNFKEQ. The CDR3 has 13 amino acids. CDR3 in amino acids: CASSQDQGETQYF. CDR3 nucleotide sequence: TGTGCCAGCAGCCAAGATCAAGGAGAGACCCAGTACTTC.

V and J are TRBV6-2 or TRBV6-3 and TRBJ2-3; 8 bases are a match to TRBD2. With V trimmed by 6 bases and J by 6 bases, 8 bases remained unmatched. This CDR3 has 14 amino acids. Germline V gene sequence: CDR1 MNHEY, CDR2 SVGEGT. CDR3 region: CASRTGGAADTQYF. The CDR3 DNA sequence: TGTGCCAGCAGAACCGGGGGGGCCGCGGATACGCAGTATTTT.

The chain carries TRBV29-1 and TRBJ2-7, with TRBD1 as a possible D gene (5 bases). The CDR3 covers 13 residues. Trimming took off 4 bases at V and 6 bases at J, with 16 bases between the two ends. Germline CDR1 SQVTM, CDR2 ANQGSEA. CDR3: CSVVGQGRSEQYF. The CDR3 DNA reads TGCAGCGTTGTCGGTCAGGGTCGTTCCGAGCAGTACTTC.

A few counts support this clonotype. The V gene is TRBV4-1, the J gene TRBJ1-6; 7 bases line up with TRBD1. With 3 bases clipped from V and 10 bases from J, the junction kept 9 bases outside the gene matches. CDR1 is MGHRA and CDR2 is YSYEKL in the germline V gene. The CDR3 consists of 15 residues. Written as DNA, the CDR3 is TGCGCCAGCAGCCAGGCGGACAGGTCGGAATCACCCCTCCACTTT. Translating gives CASSQADRSESPLHF.

This chain connects TRBV10-1 to TRBJ2-3; the D gene is possibly TRBD2 (5 bases). With 2 bases removed from V and 5 bases from J, the gap between germline ends came to 17 bases. The CDR3 sequence is 16 residues long. The germline V gene encodes CDR1 WNHNN and CDR2 SYGVQD (reference sequence). The CDR3 loop is CASSEDAADLVDTQYF. The CDR3 region has the DNA TGCGCCAGCAGTGAGGATGCAGCGGACCTAGTAGATACGCAGTATTTT.

The chain combines TRBV29-1 with TRBJ2-4, with D possibly TRBD1 on 6 matching bases. Trimming stripped 7 bases from V and 7 bases from J, with 14 bases between. The germline CDR1 and CDR2 sequences are SQVTM and ANQGSEA. CDR3 length: 12 residues. The CDR3 region has the DNA TGCAGCGCCAGGGAAACAGGGAACATTCAGTACTTC. It specifies CSARETGNIQYF.

The chain combines TRBV7-2 with TRBJ1-1, with a weak D call TRBD1 (5 bases). Trimming took 1 base from V and 5 from J, leaving 14 bases between them. The CDR3 contains 15 residues. CDR1 is SGHTA, CDR2 FQGNSA, per germline. In DNA, the CDR3 is TGTGCCAGCAGCTTAGATCCGGGGGTAGGGACTGAAGCTTTCTTT. Residues: CASSLDPGVGTEAFF.

This chain connects TRBV5-1 to TRBJ2-5; perhaps TRBD2 as D (6 bases). Trimming took 4 bases from V and 4 from J, leaving 14 bases between them. The length of the CDR3 is 14 residues. Per the germline V gene, CDR1 is SGHRS and CDR2 is YFSETQ. CDR3 sequence: CASSPRGDPETQYF. For the CDR3, the DNA is TGCGCCAGCAGCCCCCGCGGGGACCCAGAGACCCAGTACTTC.

The rearrangement joins TRBV6-2 or TRBV6-3 to TRBJ2-2; TRBD2 matches 10 bases. Germline V gene data show CDR1 as MNHEY and CDR2 as SVGEGT. Trimming at V came to 5 bases and at J to 5 bases, leaving 8 bases not matched to a gene. The CDR3 is 16 residues long. Here the CDR3 reads CASSQVAGGWTGELFF. In DNA, the CDR3 is TGTGCCAGCAGTCAAGTAGCGGGGGGCTGGACCGGGGAGCTGTTTTTT.

V usage is TRBV5-1 and J usage is TRBJ2-7; possible D gene TRBD1, 6 bases. The CDR3 has 14 amino acids. Trimming stripped 3 bases from V and 2 bases from J, with 12 bases between. Per the germline V gene, CDR1 is SGHRS and CDR2 is YFSETQ. The CDR3 sequence: CASSSRGGPYEQYF. The CDR3 DNA follows: TGCGCCAGCAGCTCCCGTGGGGGCCCCTACGAGCAGTACTTC.

The rearrangement joins TRBV4-2 to TRBJ2-2, with D perhaps matching TRBD2 (5 bases). The CDR3 is 15 amino acids. The ends were cut back, 0 bases at V and 5 bases at J, with 10 bases in the middle. Germline V gives CDR1 LGHNA, CDR2 YNFKEQ. CDR3 sequence: CASSQDLGVTGELFF. CDR3 sequence (DNA): TGTGCCAGCAGCCAAGATCTCGGGGTAACCGGGGAGCTGTTTTTT.

This clonotype appeared many times. The chain employs TRBV9 and TRBJ2-1, with 9 bases aligning to TRBD1. V lost 6 bases, J lost 6 bases, and 7 bases stayed unmatched. CDR1 is SGDLS and CDR2 is YYNGEE in the germline V gene. The CDR3 is 14 amino acids. The CDR3 DNA follows: TGTGCCAGCACGACAGGGGGGGCTACCAATGAGCAGTTCTTC. It yields the protein CASTTGGATNEQFF.

The chain couples TRBV7-2 to TRBJ2-3; 11 bases agree with TRBD2. CDR3 size: 15 residues. Germline assignment: CDR1 SGHTA and CDR2 FQGNSA. V gave up 5 bases and J gave up 3 bases; unmatched junction bases: 4. CDR3 sequence: CASSAGLAVTDTQYF. The CDR3, as DNA: TGTGCCAGCAGCGCGGGACTAGCGGTAACAGATACGCAGTATTTT.

V usage is TRBV4-3 and J usage is TRBJ2-3; maybe TRBD2 (5 bases). CDR3 length: 16 residues. The germline gives CDR1 LGHNA, CDR2 YSLEER. Trimming stripped 4 bases from V and 1 base from J, with 15 bases between. The CDR3 loop reads CASSPQPQEGTDTQYF. CDR3 nucleotide sequence: TGCGCCAGCAGCCCCCAGCCCCAGGAGGGCACAGATACGCAGTATTTT.

The V gene is TRBV7-9, the J gene TRBJ1-1, with a possible D match to TRBD1 (5 bases). CDR3 length: 16 amino acids. The germline V gene has CDR1 SEHNR and CDR2 FQNEAQ (reference sequence). Trimming took off 1 base at V and 0 bases at J, with 12 bases between the two ends. For the CDR3, the DNA is TGTGCCAGCAGCTTAGATTGGGGGAACATGAACACTGAAGCTTTCTTT. Translated, it gives CASSLDWGNMNTEAFF.

The chain links TRBV9 to TRBJ2-7; TRBD1 agrees at 7 bases. The V gene's germline CDR1 is SGDLS and CDR2 YYNGEE. V lost 3 bases, J lost 6 bases, and 9 bases stayed unmatched. The CDR3 has 14 amino acids. This CDR3 is CASSAIGSGGEQYF. As DNA, the CDR3 is TGTGCCAGCAGCGCAATAGGTTCAGGGGGCGAGCAGTACTTC.

This chain links TRBV20-1 with TRBJ2-2; weak D call: TRBD2 (7 bases). Trimming removed 5 bases at V and 4 bases at J, with 14 bases between. This CDR3 is 14 amino acids long. Germline assignment: CDR1 DFQATT and CDR2 SNEGSKA (reference sequence). CDR3 DNA sequence: TGCAGTGCTGAGGGGGGGGCGAGCACCGGGGAGCTGTTTTTT. Translating it yields CSAEGGASTGELFF.

This chain joins TRBV7-2 and TRBJ2-1; D unresolved. The V end was cut by 0 bases, the J end by 8 bases, with 8 bases between. The CDR3 covers 13 residues. CDR1 SGHTA and CDR2 FQGNSA come from the germline V gene. CDR3 protein: CASSLASSYEQFF. CDR3 coding DNA: TGTGCCAGCAGCTTAGCATCCAGCTATGAGCAGTTCTTC. The variable domain in full, completed from reference TRBV7-2 and TRBJ2-1, reads GAGVSQSPSNKVTEKGKDVELRCDPISGHTALYWYRQSLGQGLEFLIYFQGNSAPDKSGLPSDRFSAERTGGSVSTLTIQRTQQEDSAVYLCASSLASSYEQFFGPGTRLTVL.

There are a few counts of this clonotype. For the CDR3, the DNA is TGTGCCAGCAGTTTTTTCGGGCTCGGGGCGGCCACCGGGGAGCTGTTTTTT. Amino acids: CASSFFGLGAATGELFF. V and J are TRBV12-3 or TRBV12-4 and TRBJ2-2; D possibly matches TRBD1 or TRBD2 (5 bases each). V was cut by 3 bases and J by 4 bases, with 18 bases left in between. The CDR3 has 17 amino acids.

This CDR3 reads CASSLIGGAGRKETQYF. Here the CDR3 DNA reads TGTGCCAGCAGTTTAATAGGAGGGGCGGGCCGGAAAGAGACCCAGTACTTC. The chain carries TRBV27 and TRBJ2-5; D is possibly TRBD2 (6 bases). The germline CDR1 and CDR2 sequences are MNHEY and SMNVEV (reference sequence). The CDR3 runs to 17 residues. The V end was cut by 2 bases, the J end by 3 bases, with 19 bases between.